This T cell receptor (beta chain) was captured by sequencing in a study of OX40 agonist ivuxolimab in advanced cancers. Overall study: A history of anti-PD-1, anti-PD-L1 or anti-CTLA-4 therapy was acceptable, and 40% to 45% had some. The study reported partial responses in three patients: one hepatocellular carcinoma, two cutaneous melanoma. Study-level points and caveats: The specificity for antigen of the expanded peripheral T cells was not determined.

A note on this clone: No antigen is known for it.

Some clones are missing from TCRdb's copy, which holds only in-frame ones; the method was immunoSEQ multiplex PCR. The sample has 50,000 or so clones; 85% to 90% are singletons. This CDR3 comprises 17 residues. V lost 2 bases, J lost 1 base, and 15 bases lay in between. The germline gives CDR1 ENHRY, CDR2 SYGVKD. The sequencing used CD4+ or CD8+ T cells sorted from blood, collected in a trial of the OX40 agonist ivuxolimab. The chain combines TRBV10-3 with TRBJ1-5; weak D call: TRBD1 (5 bases). The TCR was taken from an adult with an advanced solid tumor such as melanoma, head and neck, liver or kidney cancer. The DNA of the CDR3 is TGTGCCATCAGTGAGACTTTGACAGTGATAAGCAATCAGCCCCAGCATTTT. Translation gives CAISETLTVISNQPQHF.